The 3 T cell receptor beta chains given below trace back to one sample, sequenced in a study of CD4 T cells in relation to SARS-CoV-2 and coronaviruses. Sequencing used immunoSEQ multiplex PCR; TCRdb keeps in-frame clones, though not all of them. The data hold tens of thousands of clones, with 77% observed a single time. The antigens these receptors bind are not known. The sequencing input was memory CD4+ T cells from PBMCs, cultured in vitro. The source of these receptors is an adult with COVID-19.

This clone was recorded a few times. Here the CDR3 DNA reads TGTGCCACCATAGCGGGAGGGGGAACGGTCGGGGAGCTGTTTTTT. This sequence encodes CATIAGGGTVGELFF. This chain uses TRBV10-3 with TRBJ2-2, with TRBD2 identical over 11 bases. CDR1 is ENHRY and CDR2 is SYGVKD in the germline V gene. The CDR3 runs to 15 residues. The ends lost 10 bases at V and 7 bases at J; junction bases unmatched: 11.

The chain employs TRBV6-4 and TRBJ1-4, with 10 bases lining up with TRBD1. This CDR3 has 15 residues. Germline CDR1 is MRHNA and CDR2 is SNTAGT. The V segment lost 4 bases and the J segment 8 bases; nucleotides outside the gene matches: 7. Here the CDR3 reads CASSGRTGGREKLFF. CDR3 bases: TGTGCCAGCAGTGGCAGGACAGGGGGGCGAGAAAAACTGTTTTTT.

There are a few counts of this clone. The CDR3: CASSLVGLAGGRNEQFF. In DNA form, the CDR3 reads TGTGCCAGCAGCCTCGTCGGACTAGCGGGGGGACGCAATGAGCAGTTCTTC. The chain is built from TRBV3-1 (or the pseudogene TRBV3-2) and TRBJ2-1, with TRBD2 identical over 14 bases. This CDR3 comprises 17 residues. CDR1 LGHDT and CDR2 YNNKEL come from the germline V gene (reference sequence). The J segment lost 6 bases and the V segment lost 4 bases, leaving 8 bases of the junction unmatched.